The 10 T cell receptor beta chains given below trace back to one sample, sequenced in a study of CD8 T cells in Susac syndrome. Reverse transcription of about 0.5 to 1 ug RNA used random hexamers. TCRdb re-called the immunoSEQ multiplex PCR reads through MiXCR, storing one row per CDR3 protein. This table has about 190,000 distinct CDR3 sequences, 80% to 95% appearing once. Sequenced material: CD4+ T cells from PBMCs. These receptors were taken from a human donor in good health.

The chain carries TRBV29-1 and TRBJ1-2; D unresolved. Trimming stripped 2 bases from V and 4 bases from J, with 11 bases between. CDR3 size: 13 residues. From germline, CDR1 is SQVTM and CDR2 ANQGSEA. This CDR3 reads CSVERKSGYGYTF. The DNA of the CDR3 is TGCAGCGTTGAAAGAAAGTCGGGCTATGGCTACACCTTC.

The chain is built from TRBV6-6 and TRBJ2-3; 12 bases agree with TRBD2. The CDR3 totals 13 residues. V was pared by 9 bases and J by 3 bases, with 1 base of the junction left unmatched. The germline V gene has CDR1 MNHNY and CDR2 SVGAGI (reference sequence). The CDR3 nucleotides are TGTGCCAGTCTAGCGGGGGGGACAGATACGCAGTATTTT. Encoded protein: CASLAGGTDTQYF.

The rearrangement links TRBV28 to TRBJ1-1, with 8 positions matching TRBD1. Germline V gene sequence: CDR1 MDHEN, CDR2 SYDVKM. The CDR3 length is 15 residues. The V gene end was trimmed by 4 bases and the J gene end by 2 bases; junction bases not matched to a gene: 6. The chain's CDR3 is CASSYPGQVNTEAFF. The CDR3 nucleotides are TGTGCCAGCAGTTACCCGGGACAGGTTAACACTGAAGCTTTCTTT.

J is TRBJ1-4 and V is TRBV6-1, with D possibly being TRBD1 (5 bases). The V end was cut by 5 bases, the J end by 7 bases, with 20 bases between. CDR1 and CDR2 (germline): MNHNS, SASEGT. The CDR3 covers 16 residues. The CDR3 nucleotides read TGTGCCAGCAGTCCTTATTCGACAGCCTCGGGTGAAAAACTGTTTTTT. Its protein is CASSPYSTASGEKLFF.

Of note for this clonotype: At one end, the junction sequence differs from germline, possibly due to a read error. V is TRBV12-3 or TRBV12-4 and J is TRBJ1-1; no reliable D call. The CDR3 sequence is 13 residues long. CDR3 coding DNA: TGTGCCAGCAGTCGTGAGAGGAACTCTGAAGCTTTCTTT. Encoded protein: CASSRERNSEAFF.

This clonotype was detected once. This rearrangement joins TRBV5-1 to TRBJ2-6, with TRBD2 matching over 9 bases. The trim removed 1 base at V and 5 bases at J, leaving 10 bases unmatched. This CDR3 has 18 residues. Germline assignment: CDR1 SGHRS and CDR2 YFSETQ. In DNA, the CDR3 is TGCGCCAGCAGCTTGAGTATTCGCCTAGCGGGGTGGGCCAACGTCCTGACTTTC. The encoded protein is CASSLSIRLAGWANVLTF.

CDR3 DNA: TGTGCCACCAGCAGAGATAGGGGGCCGGGGACTGAAGCTTTCTTT. Amino acid sequence: CATSRDRGPGTEAFF. J is TRBJ1-1 and V is TRBV15, with TRBD1 matching over 7 bases. Germline assignment: CDR1 LNHNV and CDR2 YYDKDF (reference sequence). V lost 0 bases and J lost 5; bases outside the gene matches: 6. The length of the CDR3 is 15 residues.

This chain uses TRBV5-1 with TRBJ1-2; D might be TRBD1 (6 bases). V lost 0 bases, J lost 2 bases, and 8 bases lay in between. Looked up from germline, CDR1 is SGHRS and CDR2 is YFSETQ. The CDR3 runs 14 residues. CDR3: CASSLGGGNYGYTF. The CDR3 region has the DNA TGCGCCAGCAGCTTGGGAGGGGGGAACTATGGCTACACCTTC.

Written as DNA, the CDR3 is TGTGCCAGCAGCTTAGGAAAGGGGGTCTACAATGAGCAGTTCTTC. Translating gives CASSLGKGVYNEQFF. The chain joins TRBV7-9 to TRBJ2-1, with a possible D match to TRBD1 (6 bases). V was clipped by 1 base and J by 3 bases, with 10 bases between them. The CDR3 has 15 amino acids. CDR1 and CDR2 from the germline V gene are SEHNR and FQNEAQ (reference sequence).

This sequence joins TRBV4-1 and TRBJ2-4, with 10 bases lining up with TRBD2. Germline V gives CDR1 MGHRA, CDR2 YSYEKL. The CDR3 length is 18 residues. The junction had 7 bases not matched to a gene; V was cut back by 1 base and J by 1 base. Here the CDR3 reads CASSQGLAGGRAKNIQYF. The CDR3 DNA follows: TGCGCCAGCAGCCAAGGTTTAGCGGGGGGTCGGGCCAAAAACATTCAGTACTTC.